The TCR beta chain under discussion was sequenced for a study of blood T cell repertoires in COVID-19. Measured with immunoSEQ multiplex PCR; TCRdb has only the in-frame clones, and not every one. The sample shows about 200,000 clones, about four fifths of them seen only once. V shed 4 bases and J shed 6 bases, with 10 bases lying between them. The CDR3 spans 13 residues. The sequenced sample consisted of PBMCs or T cells enriched from blood (not recorded which). The source is a man aged 40-50 years who had recovered from COVID-19. The chain recombines TRBV12-3 or TRBV12-4 with TRBJ2-1, with D possibly TRBD1 on 6 matching bases. CDR3 bases: TGTGCCAGCAGTTCCGGCAGGGGCAATGAGCAGTTCTTC. It is translated as CASSSGRGNEQFF.